The clone carrying this T cell receptor (beta chain) has more than one count but fewer than ten. These data belong to a study of T cell repertoires in cytomegalovirus infection. One entry per CDR3 protein, called by TCRdb with MiXCR from the reads. The sample has 450,000 to 550,000 distinct CDR3 sequences, approximately 16% seen once. Trimming cost V 9 bases and J 4 bases, with 22 bases left between them. Germline V gives CDR1 MNHEY, CDR2 SVGAGI. The CDR3 loop spans 16 amino acids. The sample was CD8+ T cells from PBMCs. This TCR was sampled from a human donor in good health (CMV status not recorded). Some clones in this sample may be carry-over from other donors' samples. This sequence joins TRBV6-5 and TRBJ1-3; the D is unclear. The CDR3 DNA reads TGTGCCAGTCGACCCGGGGTATTAATGGGGGGAAACACCATATATTTT. Amino acid sequence: CASRPGVLMGGNTIYF.